These 12 T cell receptor beta chains originate from one sample sequenced in a study of cytomegalovirus exposure and HLA in healthy donors. PCR amplification relied on 60 Vbeta primers (plus 13 Jbeta primers). The data were produced by immunoSEQ multiplex PCR, yet TCRdb's version contains in-frame clones alone and is incomplete. The table records around 130,000 clones, approximately 79% of them present only once. The material sequenced was PBMCs. The source is a female donor in good health and CMV-seronegative.

The chain recombines TRBV6-1 with TRBJ2-7; TRBD1 might be the D (6 bases). Deletions cut 6 bases from V and 9 bases from J, with 24 bases between. From germline, CDR1 is MNHNS and CDR2 SASEGT. The CDR3 is made up of 15 amino acids. CDR3 nucleotides: TGTGCCAGCAGCGGATTCGGACAGACTTTGGACGGGCAGTACTTC. Translated: CASSGFGQTLDGQYF.

The chain links TRBV9 to TRBJ2-7, with 7 bases that match TRBD2. V lost 6 bases and J lost 6; bases outside the gene matches: 6. The CDR3 runs 12 residues. The germline gives CDR1 SGDLS, CDR2 YYNGEE. CDR3 residues: CASNTPGGEQYF. DNA of the CDR3: TGTGCCAGCAACACTCCGGGGGGCGAGCAGTACTTC.

The genes are TRBV25-1 and TRBJ1-1; 7 nucleotides line up with TRBD1. The germline V gene has CDR1 MGHDK and CDR2 SYGVNS. V was pared by 1 base and J by 4 bases, with 6 bases of the junction left unmatched. The length of the CDR3 is 15 residues. CDR3 protein: CASSEFRGGATEAFF. The CDR3, as DNA: TGTGCCAGCAGTGAATTTCGAGGGGGCGCCACTGAAGCTTTCTTT.

The J gene is TRBJ2-7, the V gene TRBV6-5; 10 nucleotides agree with TRBD1. Germline V CDR1 and CDR2: MNHEY, SVGAGI. After removal of 5 bases from V and 6 bases from J, the junction contained 7 bases not matched to a gene. The CDR3 runs 14 residues. CDR3 bases: TGTGCCAGCAGTAGGGACAGGGGAAGCCCCGAGCAGTACTTC. Residues: CASSRDRGSPEQYF.

The V and J genes are TRBV29-1 and TRBJ2-5; TRBD1 matches at 11 bases. The CDR3 has 12 amino acids. Trimming cost V 6 bases and J 5 bases; bases outside gene matches: 2. The germline V gene has CDR1 SQVTM and CDR2 ANQGSEA. The CDR3 sequence is CSVGTGGETQYF. The DNA of the CDR3 is TGCAGCGTGGGGACAGGGGGTGAGACCCAGTACTTC. Drawing the rest from reference TRBV29-1 and TRBJ2-5, the complete variable domain is SAVISQKPSRDICQRGTSLTIQCQVDSQVTMMFWYRQQPGQSLTLIATANQGSEATYESGFVIDKFPISRPNLTFSTLTVSNMSPEDSSIYLCSVGTGGETQYFGPGTRLLVL.

The rearrangement links TRBV28 to TRBJ2-7; TRBD1 matches 7 bases. This CDR3 region has 15 residues. Germline CDR1 MDHEN, CDR2 SYDVKM. V dropped 6 bases and J dropped 3; count of bases not matched to a gene: 11. The CDR3 is CASSSAGTVLYEQYF. The CDR3 nucleotides are TGTGCCAGCAGCTCGGCCGGGACAGTGCTCTACGAGCAGTACTTC.

This chain links TRBV6-1 with TRBJ1-1; D may be TRBD1 (5 bases). CDR1 and CDR2 from the germline V gene are MNHNS and SASEGT. V lost 2 bases and J lost 6, with 19 bases in between. The CDR3 is made up of 16 amino acids. The DNA for the CDR3 is TGTGCCAGCAGTGAATACACGTGGGACTTCGGCGCTGAAGCTTTCTTT. Amino acids: CASSEYTWDFGAEAFF.

The chain links TRBV27 to TRBJ1-2, with 7 nucleotides matching TRBD1. This CDR3 spans 14 amino acids. The germline gives CDR1 MNHEY, CDR2 SMNVEV (reference sequence). Trimming cost V 2 bases and J 4 bases; bases outside gene matches: 4. The CDR3 nucleotides read TGTGCCAGCAGTTTAGGGACAGAGCTCTATGGCTACACCTTC. Protein product: CASSLGTELYGYTF.

The chain is built from TRBV4-1 and TRBJ2-5; 11 positions match TRBD1. V shed 1 base and J 4 bases; nucleotides not matched to a gene: 2. This CDR3 is built from 15 residues. Looked up from germline, CDR1 is MGHRA and CDR2 is YSYEKL. CDR3 protein: CASSQGTGGLETQYF. DNA for the CDR3: TGCGCCAGCAGCCAAGGGACAGGGGGCTTAGAGACCCAGTACTTC.

DNA of the CDR3: TGTGCCAGTAGTATAGATACGGGGGGAGGCAATCAGCCCCAGCATTTT. As protein: CASSIDTGGGNQPQHF. The V call is TRBV19, the J call TRBJ1-5, with a weak D call TRBD1 (5 bases). Trimming pared 0 bases from V and 2 bases from J, leaving 11 bases between. The CDR3 covers 16 residues. The germline V gene has CDR1 LNHDA and CDR2 SQIVND (reference sequence).

The J gene is TRBJ1-4, the V gene TRBV18; D is unresolved. The CDR3 contains 16 residues. The germline V and J ends were trimmed by 3 bases and 1 base, with 12 bases remaining between them. Germline CDR1 reads KGHSH; CDR2 reads LQKENI. The CDR3 sequence is CASSPSVRVTNEKLFF. The CDR3 coding sequence is TGTGCCAGCTCACCGTCCGTACGGGTAACTAATGAAAAACTGTTTTTT.

A few counts support this clone. CDR3 in DNA: TGTGCCAGCAGTTACTCGATGAGGAATGAGCAGTTCTTC. Residues: CASSYSMRNEQFF. This chain links TRBV6-6 with TRBJ2-1, with D unresolved. CDR3 length: 13 residues. Germline-derived CDR1 and CDR2 are MNHNY and SVGAGI (reference sequence). Trimming pared 0 bases from V and 7 bases from J, leaving 7 bases between.